These 32 T cell receptor beta chains originate from one sample sequenced in a study of T cells after yellow fever vaccination. From the 5' RACE reads, TCRdb called clonotypes with MiXCR, one entry per CDR3 protein. The sample records some 110,000 distinct CDR3 sequences, about 7% being singletons. The material was CD4+ T cells sorted from PBMCs, obtained 45 days after the first yellow fever vaccination. The receptors shown here come from a man aged 18 to 35 who received the YFV17D yellow fever vaccine.

There are many counts of this clonotype. The rearrangement links TRBV12-3 or TRBV12-4 to TRBJ2-1; 14 bases are shared with TRBD2. The CDR3 has 15 residues. V lost 6 bases and J lost 7; bases outside the gene matches: 5. The CDR3 loop is CASSLGTSGGNEQFF. In DNA, the CDR3 is TGTGCCAGCAGCCTAGGGACTAGCGGGGGAAATGAGCAGTTCTTC.

Many counts were recorded for this clonotype. V gene TRBV3-1 combines with J gene TRBJ1-5; D is undetermined. Trimming took 5 bases from V and 5 from J, leaving 7 bases between them. CDR3 length equals 12 residues. CDR1 and CDR2 (germline): LGHDT, YNNKEL (reference sequence). CDR3 bases: TGTGCCAGCAGCAGCTACGATCAGCCCCAGCATTTT. Protein sequence: CASSSYDQPQHF.

This clonotype was detected ten times or more. The chain uses TRBV24-1 and TRBJ2-1; 7 bases fit TRBD1. The V segment lost 5 bases and the J segment 2 bases; nucleotides outside the gene matches: 5. The CDR3 loop spans 15 amino acids. Germline V gene data show CDR1 as KGHDR and CDR2 as SFDVKD. The CDR3 DNA follows: TGTGCCACCAGTGGCTTGGGGACAGCCTACAATGAGCAGTTCTTC. It specifies CATSGLGTAYNEQFF.

This clonotype was found many times. The J gene is TRBJ2-7, the V gene TRBV6-2 or TRBV6-3; 7 nucleotides match TRBD1. This CDR3 is 14 amino acids long. Germline trimming cut 5 bases from V and 6 bases from J; bases unmatched to any gene: 10. In germline, CDR1 is MNHEY, CDR2 SVGEGT. CDR3 nucleotides: TGTGCCAGCAGTCGGCTGACAGGGATTCGCGAGCAGTACGTC. It is translated as CASSRLTGIREQYV.

This clonotype was observed many times. V and J are TRBV5-1 and TRBJ2-1; the D gene could be TRBD1 or TRBD2 (5 bases each). The CDR3 covers 17 residues. In germline, CDR1 is SGHRS, CDR2 YFSETQ. V was shortened by 1 base and J by 6 bases, with 20 bases between the two germline ends. DNA for the CDR3: TGCGCCAGCAGCTTGCAGGGTGGGGGATCCCCTTTCAATGAGCAGTTCTTC. The encoded protein is CASSLQGGGSPFNEQFF.

There are many counts of this clonotype. V is TRBV28 and J is TRBJ2-7, with D possibly being TRBD2 (5 bases). Germline V lookup: CDR1 MDHEN, CDR2 SYDVKM. The CDR3 consists of 12 residues. Trimming removed 6 bases from V and 7 bases from J, with 13 bases in between. The CDR3 coding sequence is TGTGCCAGCAGCGTTCGGACGGGGGAGCAGTACGTC. This encodes CASSVRTGEQYV.

This clonotype was observed at least ten times. The chain uses TRBV6-1 and TRBJ2-1, with a possible D match to TRBD2 (6 bases). V lost 6 bases and J lost 3, with 12 bases in between. Germline loops: CDR1 MNHNS, CDR2 SASEGT. The CDR3 totals 14 residues. CDR3 in amino acids: CASRLEGFYNEQFF. The CDR3 DNA sequence: TGTGCCAGCAGGTTGGAGGGCTTCTACAATGAGCAGTTCTTC.

This clonotype was recorded at least ten times. The CDR3 DNA follows: TGTGCCAGCAGTGAATGGGCAGATACGCAGTATTTT. Amino acids: CASSEWADTQYF. This chain joins TRBV6-1 and TRBJ2-3; no clear D. The CDR3 runs to 12 residues. V was cut by 2 bases and J by 4 bases, with 4 bases left in between. Germline lookup yields CDR1 MNHNS and CDR2 SASEGT.

This clonotype came up many times. The rearrangement links TRBV4-3 to TRBJ2-2; 8 bases agree with TRBD1. Germline V gene lookup returns CDR1 LGHNA and CDR2 YSLEER. V gave up 0 bases and J gave up 4 bases; unmatched junction bases: 7. The CDR3 is 17 amino acids. The CDR3 DNA follows: TGCGCCAGCAGCCAAGATAGTCGGACAGGGAGCACCGGGGAGCTGTTTTTT. This sequence encodes CASSQDSRTGSTGELFF.

In its sample, this clonotype was seen many times. The J gene is TRBJ2-1, the V gene TRBV12-3 or TRBV12-4, with D possibly TRBD1 on 6 matching bases. There are 14 residues in the CDR3. V gave up 5 bases and J gave up 2 bases, with 10 bases separating them. The CDR3 region is CASSTRGPYNEQFF. The CDR3 region has the DNA TGTGCCAGCAGTACCAGGGGACCCTACAATGAGCAGTTCTTC.

This clonotype was detected ten times or more. The chain joins TRBV5-4 to TRBJ2-7; 7 nucleotides match TRBD2. The CDR3 runs to 12 residues. The V segment lost 4 bases and the J segment 7 bases; nucleotides outside the gene matches: 5. The germline V gene has CDR1 SGHNT and CDR2 YYREEE (reference sequence). The CDR3 region has the DNA TGTGCCAGCAGCATCGACGGGAGGGAGCAGTACTTC. It translates to CASSIDGREQYF. The variable domain in full, completed from reference TRBV5-4 and TRBJ2-7, reads ETGVTQSPTHLIKTRGQQVTLRCSSQSGHNTVSWYQQALGQGPQFIFQYYREEENGRGNFPPRFSGLQFPNYSSELNVNALELDDSALYLCASSIDGREQYFGPGTRLTVT.

The chain combines TRBV5-4 with TRBJ2-1, with a weak D call TRBD1 (6 bases). The V gene lost 6 bases and the J gene lost 6 bases, with 13 bases spanning the gap. The CDR3 consists of 13 residues. Germline CDR1 and CDR2: SGHNT and YYREEE (reference sequence). The CDR3 DNA sequence: TGTGCCAGCAATCGGGACAACTCCAATGAGCAGTTCTTC. Translated: CASNRDNSNEQFF.

This clonotype was seen ten or more times. V usage is TRBV6-1 and J usage is TRBJ2-5; 12 bases fit TRBD2. V gave up 6 bases and J gave up 2 bases; unmatched junction bases: 4. This CDR3 is 15 amino acids long. Germline V gives CDR1 MNHNS, CDR2 SASEGT. Written as DNA, the CDR3 is TGTGCCAGCAGCCGACTAGCGGGGGATCAAGAGACCCAGTACTTC. As protein: CASSRLAGDQETQYF.

This clonotype was counted at least ten times. This chain joins TRBV25-1 and TRBJ2-2; D call uncertain. Trimming removed 6 bases from V and 6 bases from J, with 8 bases in between. Germline values: CDR1 MGHDK, CDR2 SYGVNS. CDR3 length: 12 residues. CDR3 sequence: CASSPTPGELFF. The CDR3 DNA is TGTGCCAGCAGCCCGACACCCGGGGAGCTGTTTTTT.

This clonotype was found many times. This chain joins TRBV12-3 or TRBV12-4 and TRBJ1-6; D gene unclear. CDR3 length equals 12 residues. V lost 3 bases and J 5 bases, leaving 2 bases between the germline ends. In nucleotides, the CDR3 is TGTGCCAGCAGTTTTCATAATTCACCCCTCCACTTT. Protein sequence: CASSFHNSPLHF.

The V call is TRBV12-3 or TRBV12-4, the J call TRBJ1-1; D unresolved. Trimming cost V 2 bases and J 0 bases, with 10 bases left between them. The CDR3 covers 15 residues. The CDR3 nucleotides are TGTGCCAGCAGTTTACTGAGACCCATGAACACTGAAGCTTTCTTT. As protein: CASSLLRPMNTEAFF.

The V and J genes are TRBV7-2 and TRBJ2-5; 7 nucleotides line up with TRBD1. The V gene end was trimmed by 5 bases and the J gene end by 0 bases; junction bases not matched to a gene: 6. The CDR3 spans 15 residues. Germline V gives CDR1 SGHTA, CDR2 FQGNSA. The CDR3 reads CASSASQGYQETQYF. CDR3 nucleotide sequence: TGTGCCAGCAGCGCGTCACAGGGGTACCAAGAGACCCAGTACTTC. Using reference TRBV7-2 and TRBJ2-5 for the parts outside the CDR3, the full variable domain is GAGVSQSPSNKVTEKGKDVELRCDPISGHTALYWYRQSLGQGLEFLIYFQGNSAPDKSGLPSDRFSAERTGGSVSTLTIQRTQQEDSAVYLCASSASQGYQETQYFGPGTRLLVL.

As for this clonotype: Just one base apart from a much larger clone, this may be a read error. V gene TRBV29-1 combines with J gene TRBJ2-1, with a possible D match to TRBD2 (5 bases). Per germline, CDR1 SQVTM and CDR2 ANQGSEA. With 6 bases removed from V and 5 bases from J, the gap between germline ends came to 14 bases. The CDR3 runs to 13 residues. CDR3 amino acids: CSVLRGLHNEQFF. The DNA of the CDR3 is TGCAGCGTGCTAAGAGGGCTTCACAATGAGCAGTTCTTC.

Only a few counts were recorded for this clonotype. This rearrangement joins TRBV7-9 to TRBJ1-2; TRBD1 matches at 7 bases. Germline V gene sequence: CDR1 SEHNR, CDR2 FQNEAQ (reference sequence). The junction had 8 bases not matched to a gene; V was cut back by 4 bases and J by 6 bases. The CDR3 is 14 amino acids. The CDR3 sequence: CASSSRQGRNGYTF. The DNA of the CDR3 is TGTGCCAGCAGCTCCCGACAGGGAAGAAATGGCTACACCTTC.

In this sample, this clonotype turned up many times. The chain couples TRBV12-3 or TRBV12-4 to TRBJ2-7; 8 bases line up with TRBD2. The CDR3 extends over 13 amino acids. V shed 6 bases and J 6 bases; nucleotides not matched to a gene: 7. CDR3 in DNA: TGTGCCAGCAGACAACCGGGACTAGGCGAGCAGTACTTC. Protein sequence: CASRQPGLGEQYF.

The sample holds many counts of this clonotype. The V and J genes are TRBV2 and TRBJ2-4; 11 nucleotides align to TRBD2. The germline CDR1 and CDR2 sequences are SNHLY and FYNNEI. Unmatched junction bases numbered 7, after V lost 3 bases and J lost 0 bases. This CDR3 is built from 18 residues. In DNA, the CDR3 is TGTGCCAGCAGTGATTTGGGACTAGCGGCTAGAGCCAAAAACATTCAGTACTTC. Protein sequence: CASSDLGLAARAKNIQYF.

This clonotype showed up many times. The chain carries TRBV6-1 and TRBJ2-7; perhaps TRBD2 as D (7 bases). Germline loops: CDR1 MNHNS, CDR2 SASEGT. The V end lost 11 bases, the J end lost 8 bases, and 16 bases lay between the germline ends. There are 11 residues in the CDR3. The CDR3: CAAGSGGKQYV. CDR3 bases: TGTGCCGCGGGGTCGGGGGGCAAGCAGTACGTC.

This clonotype has ten or more counts. The rearrangement joins TRBV20-1 to TRBJ2-4; 7 bases are a match to TRBD1. The trim removed 4 bases at V and 0 bases at J, leaving 18 bases unmatched. The V gene's germline CDR1 is DFQATT and CDR2 SNEGSKA (reference sequence). This CDR3 region has 19 residues. Written as DNA, the CDR3 is TGCAGTGCTACCCCGCTGGGGGACAGACGTACCAGAGCCAAAAACATTCAGTACTTC. As protein: CSATPLGDRRTRAKNIQYF.

The table lists this clonotype with a few counts. The chain carries TRBV30 and TRBJ1-6, with 9 bases that match TRBD1. This CDR3 is 14 amino acids long. Germline CDR1 GTSNPN, CDR2 SVGIG (reference sequence). V lost 5 bases and J lost 7; bases outside the gene matches: 6. This CDR3 is CAWVDRGWNSPLHF. In DNA form, the CDR3 reads TGTGCCTGGGTCGACAGGGGGTGGAATTCACCCCTCCACTTT.

The table lists this clonotype with many counts. V and J are TRBV9 and TRBJ2-1, with TRBD1 identical over 8 bases. Germline lookup yields CDR1 SGDLS and CDR2 YYNGEE. The V gene end was trimmed by 4 bases and the J gene end by 3 bases; junction bases not matched to a gene: 3. The CDR3 has 14 residues. The CDR3 region is CASSSGQVYNEQFF. DNA of the CDR3: TGTGCCAGCAGCTCGGGACAGGTCTACAATGAGCAGTTCTTC.

In its sample, this clonotype was seen many times. The rearrangement joins TRBV7-3 to TRBJ1-6; 7 bases line up with TRBD1. Germline V gene lookup returns CDR1 SGHTA and CDR2 FQGTGA. V lost 5 bases to trimming and J lost 7 bases; unmatched junction nucleotides: 5. This CDR3 region has 14 residues. The CDR3 loop is CASSHGTANSPLHF. The DNA for the CDR3 is TGTGCCAGCAGCCATGGGACAGCCAATTCACCCCTCCACTTT.

This clonotype came up many times. The V call is TRBV7-6, the J call TRBJ2-7; possible D gene TRBD1, 6 bases. Germline CDR1 SGHVS, CDR2 FNYEAQ. The CDR3 is made up of 15 amino acids. V was shortened by 6 bases and J by 1 base, with 16 bases between the two germline ends. The DNA for the CDR3 is TGTGCCAGCAGTCGGACAGATCTCCTATCCTACGAGCAGTACTTC. This codes for CASSRTDLLSYEQYF.

This clonotype was seen many times. The gene calls are TRBV24-1 and TRBJ2-5; TRBD2 aligns across 14 bases. Germline assignment: CDR1 KGHDR and CDR2 SFDVKD. V was pared by 0 bases and J by 4 bases, with 0 bases of the junction left unmatched. The length of the CDR3 is 16 residues. CDR3 in DNA: TGTGCCACCAGTGATTTGGGACTAGCGGGGGGAGAGACCCAGTACTTC. This translates into CATSDLGLAGGETQYF.

This clonotype was seen at least ten times. The CDR3 region has the DNA TGTGCCTGGAGTGCAGGGGGCAGGGACATTCAGTACTTC. Residues: CAWSAGGRDIQYF. The rearrangement links TRBV30 to TRBJ2-4, with TRBD1 identical over 8 bases. CDR1 is GTSNPN and CDR2 is SVGIG in the germline V gene (reference sequence). J gave up 8 bases and V 1 base, and 4 bases lay outside the gene matches. There are 13 residues in the CDR3.

The sample holds many counts of this clonotype. The rearrangement uses TRBV5-5 and TRBJ2-5; no firm D call. V dropped 3 bases and J dropped 2 bases, with 14 bases sitting between them. Germline CDR1 SGHKS, CDR2 YYEKEE (reference sequence). CDR3 length equals 15 residues. CDR3 amino acids: CASSWSVRSQETQYF. DNA of the CDR3: TGTGCCAGCAGCTGGTCGGTGAGGAGTCAAGAGACCCAGTACTTC.

The rearrangement uses TRBV29-1 and TRBJ2-7; no reliable D call. Trimming took off 7 bases at V and 0 bases at J, with 10 bases between the two ends. Germline V gene sequence: CDR1 SQVTM, CDR2 ANQGSEA. The CDR3 extends over 12 amino acids. CDR3 coding DNA: TGCAGCGCTGCTACGGCCTCCTACGAGCAGTACGTC. Its protein product is CSAATASYEQYV.

This clonotype was recorded many times. This chain links TRBV18 with TRBJ2-1; no definite D call. Trimming pared 3 bases from V and 10 bases from J, leaving 10 bases between. Germline loops: CDR1 KGHSH, CDR2 LQKENI. CDR3 size: 12 residues. This CDR3 is CASSPVVGEQFF. DNA for the CDR3: TGTGCCAGCTCACCGGTAGTGGGAGAGCAGTTCTTC.